Each of the 18 T cell receptor beta chains below was sequenced from the same sample in a study of blood T cell repertoires in COVID-19. The data were produced by immunoSEQ multiplex PCR, yet TCRdb's version contains in-frame clones alone and is incomplete. The repertoire has a few hundred thousand clones, about 86% of them found once; the top ten carry 10% to 15%. The source material was peripheral blood. The source is a woman in her sixties or seventies with COVID-19, enrolled during active disease.

The rearrangement uses TRBV5-4 and TRBJ1-2; 7 nucleotides line up with TRBD1. CDR1 and CDR2 from the germline V gene are SGHNT and YYREEE (reference sequence). The ends lost 1 base at V and 4 bases at J; junction bases unmatched: 1. The CDR3 is 13 residues long. The chain's CDR3 is CASSLNRGYGYTF. As DNA, the CDR3 is TGTGCCAGCAGCTTGAACAGGGGCTATGGCTACACCTTC.

Of note for this clone: The junction differs from germline at one of its ends, possibly a read error. This chain connects TRBV7-9 to TRBJ1-2; 11 bases are a match to TRBD1. The V gene's germline CDR1 is SEHNR and CDR2 FQNEAQ (reference sequence). The CDR3 runs to 12 residues. The CDR3 DNA sequence: TGTGCCAGCAGCGAAGGACAGGGGGCATGGAGCTTC. Translating it yields CASSEGQGAWSF.

The V and J genes are TRBV19 and TRBJ2-7, with 10 bases fitting TRBD1. Germline CDR1 is LNHDA and CDR2 is SQIVND (reference sequence). V trimming: 9 bases; J trimming: 3 bases; junction bases outside the gene matches: 2. The CDR3 consists of 12 residues. CDR3 loop: CASRDRGYEQYF. The CDR3, as DNA: TGTGCCAGCCGGGACAGGGGCTACGAGCAGTACTTC.

The rearrangement joins TRBV6-2 or TRBV6-3 to TRBJ2-1, with D tentatively TRBD2 (5 bases). The CDR3 spans 13 residues. The germline CDR1 and CDR2 sequences are MNHEY and SVGEGT. The V end lost 6 bases, the J end lost 7 bases, and 13 bases lay between the germline ends. The CDR3 DNA reads as TGTGCCAGCAGCCACTCGGGCGGGAATGAGCAGTTCTTC. Translating gives CASSHSGGNEQFF.

V gene TRBV4-3 combines with J gene TRBJ2-7, with 10 bases aligning to TRBD1. Germline V gene lookup returns CDR1 LGHNA and CDR2 YSLEER. V shed 3 bases and J 4 bases; nucleotides not matched to a gene: 6. CDR3 length: 15 amino acids. CDR3 nucleotides: TGCGCCAGCAGCCACCGACAGGGGGCTATGTACGAGCAGTACTTC. Translated: CASSHRQGAMYEQYF.

The gene calls are TRBV19 and TRBJ2-4; D not certain. CDR3 length: 15 residues. The V gene lost 7 bases and the J gene lost 1 base, with 14 bases spanning the gap. Germline-derived CDR1 and CDR2 are LNHDA and SQIVND (reference sequence). The chain's CDR3 is CASNEARGAKNIQYF. DNA for the CDR3: TGTGCCAGTAATGAGGCTAGAGGCGCCAAAAACATTCAGTACTTC.

V and J are TRBV10-3 and TRBJ2-2, with TRBD1 as a possible D gene (5 bases). Germline V gene data show CDR1 as ENHRY and CDR2 as SYGVKD. The V gene lost 6 bases and the J gene lost 7 bases, with 18 bases spanning the gap. The CDR3 runs 15 residues. CDR3 sequence (DNA): TGTGCCATCAGGAGAACTCAGGGATCAGACGGGGAGCTGTTTTTT. Protein product: CAIRRTQGSDGELFF.

With respect to this clone: Within the sample, other DNA sequences also encode this same CDR3. This sequence joins TRBV7-2 and TRBJ2-5, with D tentatively TRBD2 (5 bases). The germline V and J ends were trimmed by 2 bases and 2 bases, with 9 bases remaining between them. Germline loops: CDR1 SGHTA, CDR2 FQGNSA. This CDR3 comprises 14 residues. The CDR3 sequence is CASSLTSGQETQYF. Here the CDR3 DNA reads TGTGCCAGCAGCTTAACCTCGGGGCAAGAGACCCAGTACTTC. Together with reference TRBV7-2 and TRBJ2-5, the CDR3 gives the full variable domain: GAGVSQSPSNKVTEKGKDVELRCDPISGHTALYWYRQSLGQGLEFLIYFQGNSAPDKSGLPSDRFSAERTGGSVSTLTIQRTQQEDSAVYLCASSLTSGQETQYFGPGTRLLVL.

The chain combines TRBV5-1 with TRBJ2-1, with 12 bases fitting TRBD2. The CDR3 runs to 15 residues. Germline CDR1 and CDR2: SGHRS and YFSETQ. The J segment lost 7 bases and the V segment lost 4 bases, leaving 6 bases of the junction unmatched. The CDR3 sequence: CASSPSGGAGNEQFF. DNA of the CDR3: TGCGCCAGCAGCCCTAGCGGGGGGGCCGGAAATGAGCAGTTCTTC.

This rearrangement joins TRBV6-5 to TRBJ1-1; D call uncertain. The V gene's germline CDR1 is MNHEY and CDR2 SVGAGI. This CDR3 comprises 14 residues. Trimming took off 0 bases at V and 1 base at J, with 6 bases between the two ends. The CDR3 DNA is TGTGCCAGCAGTTACTCGACACAGAACACTGAAGCTTTCTTT. As protein: CASSYSTQNTEAFF.

J is TRBJ1-2 and V is TRBV9; 9 bases match TRBD1. Unmatched junction bases numbered 7, after V lost 5 bases and J lost 8 bases. CDR1 and CDR2 (germline): SGDLS, YYNGEE. CDR3 length: 13 residues. This chain's CDR3 is CASRPTGGDGYTF. The CDR3 DNA is TGTGCCAGCAGGCCAACAGGGGGCGACGGCTACACCTTC.

This clone was observed a handful of times. The rearrangement joins TRBV5-8 to TRBJ2-5; 11 bases line up with TRBD2. V was pared by 0 bases and J by 7 bases, with 8 bases of the junction left unmatched. The CDR3 consists of 16 residues. Germline CDR1 is SGHTS and CDR2 is YDEGEE. CDR3 region: CASSLGLAGTPGTQYF. CDR3 DNA: TGTGCCAGCAGCTTGGGACTAGCGGGGACCCCAGGGACCCAGTACTTC.

CDR3 bases: TGTGCCAGCAGCGCGAGGACAGGAGGAGACACCATATATTTT. Residues: CASSARTGGDTIYF. The chain combines TRBV7-2 with TRBJ1-3; 7 nucleotides agree with TRBD1. The V and J ends lost 5 bases and 8 bases, in that order; junction bases with no gene match: 9. The CDR3 runs to 14 residues. CDR1 and CDR2 from the germline V gene are SGHTA and FQGNSA.

As to this clone: Distinct nucleotide sequences in the sample also encode this CDR3. This chain links TRBV20-1 with TRBJ2-7, with D unclear. V lost 2 bases and J 4 bases, leaving 6 bases between the germline ends. The CDR3 is 11 residues long. Per germline, CDR1 DFQATT and CDR2 SNEGSKA (reference sequence). The CDR3 protein is CSARRGYEQYF. The CDR3 nucleotides are TGCAGTGCTAGAAGAGGTTACGAGCAGTACTTC.

The rearrangement uses TRBV7-9 and TRBJ1-1, with D unresolved. The CDR3 sequence is 15 residues long. V was trimmed by 3 bases and J by 0 bases, leaving 11 bases between them. Germline V gene data show CDR1 as SEHNR and CDR2 as FQNEAQ (reference sequence). The CDR3 DNA reads as TGTGCCAGCAGCTTTTTGTTACAGATGAACACTGAAGCTTTCTTT. It codes for CASSFLLQMNTEAFF.

The rearrangement joins TRBV27 to TRBJ1-2; possibly TRBD1 for D (5 bases). V lost 2 bases and J lost 4, with 14 bases in between. The CDR3 has 15 amino acids. Germline assignment: CDR1 MNHEY and CDR2 SMNVEV (reference sequence). The CDR3 coding sequence is TGTGCCAGCAGTTTAAGCGACAGACTGATCTATGGCTACACCTTC. It is translated as CASSLSDRLIYGYTF.

This chain links TRBV5-1 with TRBJ2-3; TRBD2 matches 13 bases. This CDR3 has 16 amino acids. CDR1 and CDR2 from the germline V gene are SGHRS and YFSETQ. Germline trimming cut 2 bases from V and 2 bases from J; bases unmatched to any gene: 2. The DNA of the CDR3 is TGCGCCAGCAGCTTTACTAGCGGGGGGGCCACAGATACGCAGTATTTT. Protein product: CASSFTSGGATDTQYF. Drawing the rest from reference TRBV5-1 and TRBJ2-3, the complete variable domain is KAGVTQTPRYLIKTRGQQVTLSCSPISGHRSVSWYQQTPGQGLQFLFEYFSETQRNKGNFPGRFSGRQFSNSRSEMNVSTLELGDSALYLCASSFTSGGATDTQYFGPGTRLTVL.

The chain combines TRBV28 with TRBJ1-1, with D possibly matching TRBD1 (6 bases). V was cut by 2 bases and J by 0 bases, with 10 bases left in between. The CDR3 runs 15 residues. Looked up from germline, CDR1 is MDHEN and CDR2 is SYDVKM. CDR3 sequence (DNA): TGTGCCAGCAGTTTAACAGGGACAATGAACACTGAAGCTTTCTTT. Translation: CASSLTGTMNTEAFF.